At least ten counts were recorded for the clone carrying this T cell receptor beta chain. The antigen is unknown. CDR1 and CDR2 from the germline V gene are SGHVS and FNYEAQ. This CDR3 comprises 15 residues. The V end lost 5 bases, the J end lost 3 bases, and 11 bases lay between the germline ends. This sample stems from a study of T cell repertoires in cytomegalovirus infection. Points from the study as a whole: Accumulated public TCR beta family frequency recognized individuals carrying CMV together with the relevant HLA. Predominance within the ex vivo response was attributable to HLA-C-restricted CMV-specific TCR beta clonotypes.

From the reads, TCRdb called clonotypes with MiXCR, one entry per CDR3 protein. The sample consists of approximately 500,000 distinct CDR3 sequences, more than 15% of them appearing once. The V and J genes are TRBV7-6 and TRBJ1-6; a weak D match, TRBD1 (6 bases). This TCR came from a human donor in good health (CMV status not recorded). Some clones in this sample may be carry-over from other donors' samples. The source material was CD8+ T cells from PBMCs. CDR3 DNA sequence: TGTGCCAGCAGCCCTAGGACAGACTATAATTCACCCCTCCACTTT. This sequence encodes CASSPRTDYNSPLHF. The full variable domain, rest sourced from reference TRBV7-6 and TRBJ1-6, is GAGVSQSPRYKVTKRGQDVALRCDPISGHVSLYWYRQALGQGPEFLTYFNYEAQQDKSGLPNDRFSAERPEGSISTLTIQRTEQRDSAMYRCASSPRTDYNSPLHFGNGTRLTVT.